The present TCR beta chain was sequenced within a study of CD8+CD57+ T cells in acquired aplastic anemia. The study's findings and limits: Patients and controls were found to share twenty-nine CD8+ CDR3 sequences.

TCR beta VDJ and CDR3 profiling used genomic DNA as template. From the reads, TCRdb called clonotypes with MiXCR, one entry per CDR3 protein. This table holds 150,000 to 200,000 distinct CDR3 sequences, 64% found once. Germline lookup yields CDR1 LGHNA and CDR2 YSLEER. The CDR3 is 16 amino acids. Trimming removed 2 bases from V and 6 bases from J, with 18 bases in between. This clonotype was counted ten times or more. The antigen remains unidentified. Sequenced input: sorted CD4+, CD8+, or CD8+CD57+ T cells (not recorded which) from PBMCs. The V call is TRBV4-3, the J call TRBJ2-3; a weak D match, TRBD2 (7 bases). The sequence was collected from a human donor with severe aplastic anemia or a healthy control (not recorded which). The chain's CDR3 is CASSQRTGGAPDTQYF. CDR3 in DNA: TGCGCCAGCAGCCAAAGGACGGGGGGCGCCCCTGATACGCAGTATTTT.